The table lists the clone carrying this TCR beta chain with many counts. The data originate from a study of T cells in Graves' hyperthyroidism and ophthalmopathy. In the study overall: Prior to any treatment, at the point of initial diagnosis, peripheral blood was collected.

The hyperthyroidism was newly diagnosed and had lasted under 2 months; the patients were aged 18 to 65. Germline CDR1 is MNHEY and CDR2 is SMNVEV (reference sequence). Trimming removed 1 base at V and 0 bases at J, with 10 bases between. The length of the CDR3 is 17 residues. RNA transcripts gave rise to amplified TCR beta CDR3 regions. The TCR CDR3 was amplified in a first-round RT-PCR using the HTBI primer set. TCRdb analysed the multiplex PCR reads with MiXCR anew, one entry per CDR3 protein. The sample lists around 690,000 distinct CDR3 sequences; roughly 17% were seen once. The sequence was collected from a man aged 45 to 65 with Graves' hyperthyroidism. The sample was blood. The V call is TRBV27, the J call TRBJ1-6; D is unresolved. This CDR3 reads CASSLYGRSSYNSPLHF. The CDR3 DNA reads as TGTGCCAGCAGTTTATATGGACGGAGCTCCTATAATTCACCCCTCCACTTT.